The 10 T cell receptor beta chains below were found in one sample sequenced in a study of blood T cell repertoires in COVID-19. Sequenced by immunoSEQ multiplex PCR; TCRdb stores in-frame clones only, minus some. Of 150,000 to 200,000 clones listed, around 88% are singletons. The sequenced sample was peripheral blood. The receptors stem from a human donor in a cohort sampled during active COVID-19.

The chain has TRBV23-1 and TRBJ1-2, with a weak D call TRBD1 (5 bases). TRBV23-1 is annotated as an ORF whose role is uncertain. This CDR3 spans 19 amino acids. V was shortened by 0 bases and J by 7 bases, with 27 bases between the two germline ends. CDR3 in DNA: TGCGCCAGCAGTCAATCCCTGGGGAGGGGAGGCTCGCTTGTCCTTGGCTACACCTTC. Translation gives CASSQSLGRGGSLVLGYTF.

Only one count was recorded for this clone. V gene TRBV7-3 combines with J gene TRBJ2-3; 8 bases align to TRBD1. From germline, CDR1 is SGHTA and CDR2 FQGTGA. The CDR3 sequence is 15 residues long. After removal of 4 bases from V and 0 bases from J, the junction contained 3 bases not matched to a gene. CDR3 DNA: TGTGCCAGCAGCTCCGGACAGGGAAGCACAGATACGCAGTATTTT. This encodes CASSSGQGSTDTQYF.

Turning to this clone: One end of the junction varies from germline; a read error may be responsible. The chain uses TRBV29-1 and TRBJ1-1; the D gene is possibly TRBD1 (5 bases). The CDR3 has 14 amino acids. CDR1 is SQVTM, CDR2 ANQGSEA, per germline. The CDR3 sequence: CSVHPRGGNSEAFF. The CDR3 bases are TGCAGCGTCCACCCCCGGGGGGGGAACTCTGAAGCTTTCTTT.

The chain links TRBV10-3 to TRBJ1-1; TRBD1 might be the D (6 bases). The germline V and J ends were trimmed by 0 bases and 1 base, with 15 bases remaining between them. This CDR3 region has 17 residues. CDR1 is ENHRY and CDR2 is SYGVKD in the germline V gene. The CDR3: CAISESAGGRGNTEAFF. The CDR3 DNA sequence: TGTGCCATCAGTGAGTCTGCGGGGGGCAGGGGGAACACTGAAGCTTTCTTT.

For the CDR3, the DNA is TGTGCCAGCACGAGGGTTTTTGAAAAACTGTTTTTT. This gives the protein CASTRVFEKLFF. This sequence joins TRBV28 and TRBJ1-4; D remains unclear. CDR1 is MDHEN and CDR2 is SYDVKM in the germline V gene. The ends were cut back, 7 bases at V and 7 bases at J, with 10 bases in the middle. This CDR3 is built from 12 residues.

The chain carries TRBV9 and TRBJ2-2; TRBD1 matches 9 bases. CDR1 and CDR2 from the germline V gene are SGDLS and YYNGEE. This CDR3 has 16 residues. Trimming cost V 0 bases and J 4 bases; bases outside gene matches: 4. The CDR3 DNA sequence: TGTGCCAGCAGCGTAGTCCCGGGACAGGGCACCGGGGAGCTGTTTTTT. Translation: CASSVVPGQGTGELFF.

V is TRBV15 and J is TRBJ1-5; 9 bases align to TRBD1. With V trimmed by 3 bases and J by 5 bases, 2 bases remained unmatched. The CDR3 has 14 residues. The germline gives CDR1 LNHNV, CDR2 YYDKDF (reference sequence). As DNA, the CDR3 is TGTGCCACCAGCAGCGGGACAGGGCATCAGCCCCAGCATTTT. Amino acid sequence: CATSSGTGHQPQHF.

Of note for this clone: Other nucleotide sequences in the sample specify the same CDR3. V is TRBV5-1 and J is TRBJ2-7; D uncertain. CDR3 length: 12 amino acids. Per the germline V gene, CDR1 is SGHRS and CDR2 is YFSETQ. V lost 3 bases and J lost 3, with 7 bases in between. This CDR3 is CASSSGNYEQYF. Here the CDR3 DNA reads TGCGCCAGCAGCTCGGGTAACTACGAGCAGTACTTC.

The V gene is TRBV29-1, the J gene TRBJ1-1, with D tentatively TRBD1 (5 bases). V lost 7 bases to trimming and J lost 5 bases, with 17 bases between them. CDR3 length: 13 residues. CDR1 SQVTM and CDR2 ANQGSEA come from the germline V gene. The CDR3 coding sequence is TGCAGCGCCTGGTCGGGGGTCGGGACTGAAGCTTTCTTT. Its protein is CSAWSGVGTEAFF.

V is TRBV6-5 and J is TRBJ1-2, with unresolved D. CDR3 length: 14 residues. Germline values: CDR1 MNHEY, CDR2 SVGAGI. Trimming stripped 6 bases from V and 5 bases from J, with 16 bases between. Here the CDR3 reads CASSRGTDPYGYTF. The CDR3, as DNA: TGTGCCAGCAGCCGCGGCACGGATCCTTATGGCTACACCTTC.